The clone carrying this T cell receptor beta chain has just one count. This sample stems from a study of blood T cell repertoires in COVID-19. Study context: COVID-19 samples collected from the United States, Italy and Spain covered acute and convalescent phases. PBMCs, B-cell-depleted T cells, or T cells were the source of the cDNA or gDNA that made up the material.

V was clipped by 5 bases and J by 7 bases; unmatched bases: 10. CDR1 and CDR2 from the germline V gene are SGHNT and YENEEA. The CDR3 spans 15 residues. Some clones are missing from TCRdb's copy, which holds only in-frame ones; the method was immunoSEQ multiplex PCR. The table shows 150,000 to 200,000 clones, with 86% occurring only once. Specimen: peripheral blood. The chain employs TRBV11-3 and TRBJ2-2; 7 bases map to TRBD2. The origin of this receptor is a woman aged 25-40 years with active or convalescent COVID-19. In DNA form, the CDR3 reads TGTGCCAGCAGCGGCAGCGGGGCGAGCGGCGGGGAGCTGTTTTTT. It codes for CASSGSGASGGELFF.